This T cell receptor (beta chain) originates from a study of cytomegalovirus exposure and HLA in healthy donors. Germline V gene lookup returns CDR1 SGHVS and CDR2 FQNEAQ. This CDR3 has 17 amino acids. The V segment lost 4 bases and the J segment 3 bases; nucleotides outside the gene matches: 13. Amplification used 60 Vbeta primers and 13 Jbeta primers. Method: immunoSEQ multiplex PCR; TCRdb's copy keeps in-frame clones and lacks some. The repertoire holds 55,000 to 85,000 clones, with more than 80% as singletons. This TCR was recovered from a woman under 40 in good health and CMV-seronegative. Source material: PBMCs. V and J are TRBV7-8 and TRBJ2-7; TRBD2 matches at 9 bases. The CDR3 region has the DNA TGTGCCAGCAGCTACGGACTAGCGTTGCAATTGGGCTACGAGCAGTACTTC. As protein: CASSYGLALQLGYEQYF. The full variable domain, completed using reference TRBV7-8 and TRBJ2-7, is GAGVSQSPRYKVAKRGQDVALRCDPISGHVSLFWYQQALGQGPEFLTYFQNEAQLDKSGLPSDRFFAERPEGSVSTLKIQRTQQEDSAVYLCASSYGLALQLGYEQYFGPGTRLTVT.